This is a list of T cell receptor beta chains from one sample in a study of blood T cell repertoires in COVID-19. Measured with immunoSEQ multiplex PCR; TCRdb has only the in-frame clones, and not every one. The sample gives about 150,000 clones, 84% of which show up once; 2.2% is in the top ten. Sequenced material: peripheral blood. Every receptor here comes from a man between 70 and 80 years old with acute or convalescent COVID-19. Each CDR3 is given with its conserved first and last residue. D genes are given only for firm matches. Part of the rows lack a size; the others show once, few, many or a class for expanded clones.

j_call,clone_size,cdr3_length,v_call,d_call,cdr3_nt,cdr3_aa
TRBJ2-1,NA,12,TRBV29-1,NA,TGCAGCGCCGGCCTGGGGGCCGATGAGCAGTTCTTC,CSAGLGADEQFF
TRBJ2-2,NA,16,TRBV24-1,TRBD1,TGTGCCACCAGTGATCCTAGACAGGGCGTCGTCGGGGAGCTGTTTTTT,CATSDPRQGVVGELFF
TRBJ2-1,NA,14,TRBV5-1,TRBD1,TGCGCCAGCAGCTTTACAGGGGGCCTTGATGGGCAGTTCTTC,CASSFTGGLDGQFF
TRBJ1-4,NA,14,TRBV11-2,NA,TGTGCCAGCAGCTTCGACAGATTTAATGAAAAACTGTTTTTT,CASSFDRFNEKLFF
TRBJ2-7,once,13,TRBV5-1,TRBD1,TGCGCCAGCAGCCGACAGGGGGGGGACGAGCAGTACTTC,CASSRQGGDEQYF
TRBJ2-5,NA,13,TRBV9,NA,TGTGCCAGCAGCGTCGGGTCCTACGAGACCCAGTACTTC,CASSVGSYETQYF
TRBJ1-5,NA,15,TRBV7-8,NA,TGTGCCAGCAGCGCCACAGGAAATAGCAATCAGCCCCAGCATTTT,CASSATGNSNQPQHF
TRBJ2-1,NA,14,TRBV11-1,TRBD2,TGTGCCAGCAGCCGAGGACTAGCGGGAGGTGAGCAGTTCTTC,CASSRGLAGGEQFF
TRBJ1-1,once,14,TRBV6-2/TRBV6-3,NA,TGTGCCAGCAGCGGGACATCGCAAATTCCTGAAGCTTTCTTT,CASSGTSQIPEAFF
TRBJ2-7,NA,15,TRBV28,TRBD1,TGTGCCAGCAGCCCCCCCATTGACAGGGGCTACGAGCAGTACTTC,CASSPPIDRGYEQYF
TRBJ2-3,NA,18,TRBV10-1,TRBD2,TGCGCCAGCAGTGAAAATAGCGGGAGGGCCGGTGGGACAGATACGCAGTATTTT,CASSENSGRAGGTDTQYF
TRBJ1-5,NA,16,TRBV5-8,NA,TGTGCCAGCAGCCCCGGCTTCGGGAATGGCAATCAGCCCCAGCATTTT,CASSPGFGNGNQPQHF
TRBJ2-7,NA,14,TRBV6-5,TRBD1,TGTGCCAGCAGACGACAGGGGGCTTTCCACGAGCAGTACTTC,CASRRQGAFHEQYF
TRBJ1-2,NA,14,TRBV28,NA,TGTGCCAGCACCTCTACCGCCTCCGTCTATGGCTACACCTTC,CASTSTASVYGYTF
TRBJ2-6,NA,13,TRBV3-1/TRBV3-2,NA,TGTGCCAGCAGCCCTTCTGGGGCCAACGTCCTGACTTTC,CASSPSGANVLTF
TRBJ2-7,NA,14,TRBV7-9,NA,TGTGCCAGCAGCTTAGCGGGCGTTGATAACGAGCAGTACTTC,CASSLAGVDNEQYF
TRBJ1-3,NA,15,TRBV9,NA,TGTGCCAGCAGCAAGACTTCTGACTCTGGAAACACCATATATTTT,CASSKTSDSGNTIYF
TRBJ2-7,NA,13,TRBV19,NA,TGTGCCACCAAACCAACTCTCTCCTACGAGCAGTACTTC,CATKPTLSYEQYF
TRBJ2-5,NA,16,TRBV30,NA,TGTGCCTGGAGCCAAGGCACAGGGCCTTTTCAAGAGACCCAGTACTTC,CAWSQGTGPFQETQYF
TRBJ1-5,NA,14,TRBV10-3,NA,TGTGCCATCAGAGGGGCTTCGGTAGGTCAGCCCCAGCATTTT,CAIRGASVGQPQHF
TRBJ2-3,NA,17,TRBV7-8,TRBD1,TGTGCCAGCAGCCCGAGGAGGGACAGGGGCCCCACAGATACGCAGTATTTT,CASSPRRDRGPTDTQYF
TRBJ2-3,NA,19,TRBV4-1,TRBD2,TGCGCCAGCAGCCAAGAACCTGGACTAGCGGGGGGGAGCACAGATACGCAGTATTTT,CASSQEPGLAGGSTDTQYF
TRBJ1-3,NA,13,TRBV11-3,NA,TGTGCCAGCAGCGGCGGTTCTGGAAACACCATATATTTT,CASSGGSGNTIYF
TRBJ2-6,NA,14,TRBV29-1,NA,TGCAGCGTTATAGGGGCCTCTGGGGCCAACGTCCTGACTTTC,CSVIGASGANVLTF
TRBJ1-3,NA,15,TRBV7-2,NA,TGTGCCAGCAGTCAGGCGGGGGCGGGCGGAAACACCATATATTTT,CASSQAGAGGNTIYF
TRBJ2-7,NA,14,TRBV6-5,TRBD2,TGTGCCAGCAAGCTAGCGGGGAGCTCCTACGAGCAGTACTTC,CASKLAGSSYEQYF
TRBJ2-1,NA,14,TRBV7-9,TRBD2,TGTGCCAGCAGCCCTAGCGGGGGGGCCGTTGAGCAGTTCTTC,CASSPSGGAVEQFF
TRBJ2-1,once,16,TRBV21-1,NA,TGTGCCAGCAGCAAGGGGAGGGCGGGCCTTTACAATGAGCAGTTCTTC,CASSKGRAGLYNEQFF
TRBJ2-1,few,14,TRBV29-1,NA,TGCAGCGTTGTAGGGGCAGGGGTCTTCAGTGAGCAGTTCTTC,CSVVGAGVFSEQFF
TRBJ2-5,NA,13,TRBV2,NA,TGTGCCAGCAGTATACCCCCGGAAGAGACCCAGTACTTC,CASSIPPEETQYF
TRBJ2-3,NA,15,TRBV9,TRBD1,TGTGCCAGCAGCGCGGGACAGGGGGGCACAGATACGCAGTATTTT,CASSAGQGGTDTQYF
TRBJ2-1,NA,15,TRBV15,TRBD2,TGTGCCACCAGCAGAGTAGCGGGAACTTACAATGAGCAGTTCTTC,CATSRVAGTYNEQFF
TRBJ2-1,NA,16,TRBV9,NA,TGTGCCAGCAGCGTAGCGGGTGGGGAGCCTTACAATGAGCAGTTCTTC,CASSVAGGEPYNEQFF
TRBJ1-1,NA,14,TRBV6-5,NA,TGTGCCAGCGGAACCCGGCAGGAGGGACCTGAAGCTTTCTTT,CASGTRQEGPEAFF
TRBJ2-2,NA,15,TRBV7-3,TRBD2,TGTGCCAGCGGGGGACTAGCGGGACATCTGGGGGAGCTGTTTTTT,CASGGLAGHLGELFF
TRBJ2-1,NA,14,TRBV10-3,TRBD1,TGTGCCATCAACCCGGGACAGGGAGACAATGAGCAGTTCTTC,CAINPGQGDNEQFF
TRBJ2-1,few,15,TRBV6-4,NA,TGTGCCAGCAGTGAAAGAGGCAGGGTGGGCAATGAGCAGTTCTTC,CASSERGRVGNEQFF
TRBJ2-1,NA,13,TRBV5-1,NA,TGCGCCAGCACCGCTAGCGAATACAATGAGCAGTTCTTC,CASTASEYNEQFF
TRBJ1-5,NA,12,TRBV6-5,NA,TGTGCCGGGGCCAATAGCAATCAGCCCCAGCATTTT,CAGANSNQPQHF
TRBJ2-1,NA,14,TRBV28,NA,TGTGCCAGCACCCCCCGGAGCTCCTACAATGAGCAGTTCTTC,CASTPRSSYNEQFF
TRBJ2-1,few,16,TRBV19,TRBD1,TGTGCCAGTAGTCGCCCCAGCGGACAGGGGATCAATGAGCAGTTCTTC,CASSRPSGQGINEQFF
TRBJ2-3,NA,16,TRBV3-1/TRBV3-2,TRBD2,TGTGCCAGCAGCCAAGAGGTAGCGGGAGGGACGGGGACGCAGTATTTT,CASSQEVAGGTGTQYF
TRBJ1-5,NA,13,TRBV19,NA,TGTGCCAGTAGTCTGGGGAGGAATCAGCCCCAGCATTTT,CASSLGRNQPQHF
TRBJ1-1,NA,14,TRBV5-1,NA,TGCGCCAGCACCTACGGGACGGCGGGAGAGGGAGCTTTCTTT,CASTYGTAGEGAFF
TRBJ2-3,NA,16,TRBV24-1,TRBD1,TGTGCCACCAGTGCTGCCGACAGGGCGGGCACAGATACGCAGTATTTT,CATSAADRAGTDTQYF
TRBJ1-4,few,13,TRBV27,NA,TGTGCCAGCAGTAGGCAGGGTGGTGAAAAACTGTTTTTT,CASSRQGGEKLFF
TRBJ2-7,NA,13,TRBV6-5,NA,TGTGCCAGCAGTTACCCTCCCACCGGCGAGCAGTACTTC,CASSYPPTGEQYF
TRBJ2-7,NA,16,TRBV5-6,TRBD1,TGTGCCAGCAGCTTGGTGGTAGGGGGACAGAACTACGAGCAGTACTTC,CASSLVVGGQNYEQYF
TRBJ2-5,NA,15,TRBV7-9,NA,TGTGCCAGCAGCCCGGGGAGTATGGAGGGAGAGACCCAGTACTTC,CASSPGSMEGETQYF